A single sample gave rise to the 12 T cell receptor beta chains below, sequenced in a study of molecular identifiers for immune sequencing clone quantification. TCRdb fed the PCR reads into MiXCR, producing one record per CDR3 protein. Among roughly 630,000 distinct CDR3 sequences listed, roughly 27% were seen once. Sequences were obtained from naive CD8+ T cells from blood, with Jurkat cell RNA spiked in. Specified subset: FACS-sorted CD8+CD4-CCR7+CD45RA+ naive T cells. The receptors here all came from a human donor in good health. Some libraries in this study had Jurkat cell RNA spiked in.

About this clonotype: A much larger clone lies one base from this, so it may be a read error. Lacking the conserved final phenylalanine or tryptophan, this CDR3 likely reflects a read error. The V and J genes are TRBV4-3 and TRBJ2-7; possibly TRBD2 for D (6 bases). Germline-derived CDR1 and CDR2 are LGHNA and YSLEER. The V gene lost 0 bases and the J gene lost 3 bases, with 9 bases spanning the gap. The CDR3 spans 14 residues. This chain's CDR3 is CASSQEEGSYEQYL. In DNA, the CDR3 is TGCGCCAGCAGCCAAGAGGAGGGCAGCTACGAGCAGTACTTA.

The chain links TRBV6-5 to TRBJ2-3; D uncertain. The germline V gene encodes CDR1 MNHEY and CDR2 SVGAGI. The CDR3 is 13 amino acids. Trimming left V 4 bases short and J 1 base short, with 6 bases between. The CDR3 sequence: CASSSYRTDTQYF. CDR3 bases: TGTGCCAGCAGTTCCTACCGCACAGATACGCAGTATTTT.

This chain uses TRBV9 with TRBJ2-7; D is unclear. V was trimmed by 0 bases and J by 0 bases, leaving 7 bases between them. Germline V gene data show CDR1 as SGDLS and CDR2 as YYNGEE. The CDR3 is 14 amino acids. This CDR3 reads CASSVDNFSYEQYF. The CDR3, as DNA: TGTGCCAGCAGCGTAGATAACTTCTCCTACGAGCAGTACTTC.

In this sample, this clonotype turned up many times. The V call is TRBV7-9, the J call TRBJ2-3; D is unresolved. V gave up 1 base and J gave up 4 bases, with 9 bases separating them. CDR1 and CDR2 (germline): SEHNR, FQNEAQ (reference sequence). This CDR3 contains 14 residues. The CDR3 reads CASSLVGSADTQYF. The CDR3, as DNA: TGTGCCAGCAGCTTAGTGGGATCTGCAGATACGCAGTATTTT.

The chain uses TRBV5-5 and TRBJ2-5, with D unclear. The germline V gene encodes CDR1 SGHKS and CDR2 YYEKEE (reference sequence). The CDR3 loop spans 15 amino acids. Trimming removed 0 bases at V and 2 bases at J, with 11 bases between. CDR3 region: CASSLAWGVQETQYF. In nucleotides, the CDR3 is TGTGCCAGCAGCTTGGCATGGGGTGTGCAAGAGACCCAGTACTTC.

The CDR3 loop is CASSQDWGGYYEQYF. The CDR3 DNA reads TGCGCCAGCAGCCAAGACTGGGGCGGATACTACGAGCAGTACTTC. The V gene is TRBV4-3, the J gene TRBJ2-7; D may be TRBD1 (5 bases). The V end was cut by 0 bases, the J end by 3 bases, with 12 bases between. CDR3 size: 15 residues. Per the germline V gene, CDR1 is LGHNA and CDR2 is YSLEER.

This clonotype appeared many times. A junction end diverges from the germline sequence, so it may reflect a read error. The chain employs TRBV6-6 and TRBJ2-3; 7 bases are shared with TRBD1. CDR3 length: 14 residues. CDR1 is MNHNY and CDR2 is SVGAGI in the germline V gene (reference sequence). Here the CDR3 reads CASSYRGSTDTQYF. The CDR3 nucleotides read TGCGCCAGCAGCTACAGGGGTTCCACAGATACGCAGTATTTT.

This chain connects TRBV27 to TRBJ1-5, with D maybe TRBD1 (6 bases). The germline V gene has CDR1 MNHEY and CDR2 SMNVEV (reference sequence). Trimming shortened V by 6 bases and J by 6 bases, and 15 bases separated the two germline ends. The CDR3 contains 14 residues. The CDR3 sequence: CASRTWGAGQPQHF. CDR3 in DNA: TGTGCCAGCAGGACGTGGGGGGCGGGTCAGCCCCAGCATTTT.

CDR3 coding DNA: TGTGCCAGCAGTTTAGTGGGAAATGAAAAACTGTTTTTT. Residues: CASSLVGNEKLFF. The rearrangement joins TRBV27 to TRBJ1-4; D gene ambiguous. Trimming stripped 2 bases from V and 5 bases from J, with 6 bases between. This CDR3 region has 13 residues. Per the germline V gene, CDR1 is MNHEY and CDR2 is SMNVEV (reference sequence).

This clonotype was counted a few times. This chain joins TRBV27 and TRBJ1-1; TRBD1 agrees at 8 bases. From germline, CDR1 is MNHEY and CDR2 SMNVEV (reference sequence). The ends lost 7 bases at V and 1 base at J; junction bases unmatched: 5. CDR3 size: 14 residues. The CDR3 DNA sequence: TGTGCCAGCACCCAGGGGGCGGGGAACACTGAAGCTTTCTTT. It translates to CASTQGAGNTEAFF.

The chain couples TRBV13 to TRBJ2-3, with a possible D match to TRBD1 (7 bases). The germline V and J ends were trimmed by 5 bases and 0 bases, with 15 bases remaining between them. The CDR3 loop spans 16 amino acids. Germline CDR1 reads PRHDT; CDR2 reads FYEKMQ (reference sequence). CDR3 nucleotides: TGTGCCAGCAGCCATGGGGGGACAGTCAGCACAGATACGCAGTATTTT. It is translated as CASSHGGTVSTDTQYF. Looking up the rest from reference TRBV13 and TRBJ2-3 gives the full variable domain: AAGVIQSPRHLIKEKRETATLKCYPIPRHDTVYWYQQGPGQDPQFLISFYEKMQSDKGSIPDRFSAQQFSDYHSELNMSSLELGDSALYFCASSHGGTVSTDTQYFGPGTRLTVL.

The J gene is TRBJ1-4, the V gene TRBV4-3, with TRBD1 matching over 7 bases. Germline V gene data show CDR1 as LGHNA and CDR2 as YSLEER. V trimming: 8 bases; J trimming: 0 bases; junction bases outside the gene matches: 9. There are 16 residues in the CDR3. This CDR3 reads CASFPTTGATNEKLFF. Here the CDR3 DNA reads TGCGCCAGCTTCCCAACAACAGGGGCAACTAATGAAAAACTGTTTTTT.